This T cell receptor beta chain was documented in a study of blood T cells in healthy people across ages. Findings and caveats of the study: The authors considered diversity estimates from one million T cells to be underestimates.

The V gene end was trimmed by 5 bases and the J gene end by 6 bases; junction bases not matched to a gene: 12. Germline CDR1 and CDR2: SGHAT and FQNNGV. The CDR3 has 15 amino acids. Concerning this clonotype itself: What it recognizes is unknown.

The second PCR ran roughly 6 to 11 cycles with a sample-barcoded 5' primer and J-beta primers. One entry per CDR3 protein results from TCRdb running MiXCR on the 5' RACE reads. This sample yields about 670,000 distinct CDR3 sequences, of which about 50% are seen a single time; approximately 15% belongs to the top ten. The chain uses TRBV11-2 and TRBJ2-7; 8 bases are a match to TRBD1. The source of this sequence is a woman of 80 years or more in good health. Sequences were obtained from blood. The DNA for the CDR3 is TGTGCCAGCAGCCAGGAGGTGGCAGGGGGCGGCGAGCAGTACTTC. This gives the protein CASSQEVAGGGEQYF.